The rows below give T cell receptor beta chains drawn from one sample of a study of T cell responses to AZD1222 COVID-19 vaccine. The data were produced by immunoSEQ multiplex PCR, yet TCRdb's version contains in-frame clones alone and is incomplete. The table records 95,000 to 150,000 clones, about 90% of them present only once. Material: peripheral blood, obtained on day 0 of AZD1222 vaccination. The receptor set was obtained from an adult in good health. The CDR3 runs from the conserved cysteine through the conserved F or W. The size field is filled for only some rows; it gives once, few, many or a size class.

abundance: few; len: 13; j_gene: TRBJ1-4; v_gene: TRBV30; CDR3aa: CAWSFQGFGKLFF
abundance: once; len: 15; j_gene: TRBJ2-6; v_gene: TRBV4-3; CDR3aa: CASSQRGPGANVLTF
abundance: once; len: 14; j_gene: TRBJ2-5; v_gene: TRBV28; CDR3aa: CASSLVGKEETQYF
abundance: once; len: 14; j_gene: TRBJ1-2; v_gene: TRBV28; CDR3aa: CASSADTANYGYTF
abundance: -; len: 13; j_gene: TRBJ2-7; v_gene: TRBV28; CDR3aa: CASSLGQEDEQYF
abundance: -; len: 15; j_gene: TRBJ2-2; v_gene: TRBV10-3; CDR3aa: CAISVASANTGELFF
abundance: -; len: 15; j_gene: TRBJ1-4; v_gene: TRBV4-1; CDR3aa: CASSRRTGGNEKLFF
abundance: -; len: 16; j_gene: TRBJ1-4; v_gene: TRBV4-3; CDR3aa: CASSQDSRAVGEKLFF
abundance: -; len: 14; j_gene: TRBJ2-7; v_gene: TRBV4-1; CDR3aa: CASSQDGGPYEQYF
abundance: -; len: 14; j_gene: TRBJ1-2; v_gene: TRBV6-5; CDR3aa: CASNNRGTNYGYTF
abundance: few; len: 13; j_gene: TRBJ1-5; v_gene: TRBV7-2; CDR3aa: CASTATLVQPQHF
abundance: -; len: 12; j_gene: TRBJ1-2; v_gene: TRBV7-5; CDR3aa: CARSFDDGIYTF
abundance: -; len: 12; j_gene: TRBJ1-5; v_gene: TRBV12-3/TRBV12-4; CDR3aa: CASSLERQPQHF
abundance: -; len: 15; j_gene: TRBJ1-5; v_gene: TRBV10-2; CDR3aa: CASSEWEVVDQPQHF
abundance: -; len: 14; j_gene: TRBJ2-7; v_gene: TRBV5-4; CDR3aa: CASSSPGQGNRQYF
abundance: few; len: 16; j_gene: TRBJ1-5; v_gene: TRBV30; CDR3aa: CAWSVSFRGAEQPQHF
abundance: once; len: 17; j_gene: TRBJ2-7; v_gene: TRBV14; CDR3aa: CASSQDRVGLAGNEQYF
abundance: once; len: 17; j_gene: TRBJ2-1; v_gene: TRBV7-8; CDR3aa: CASSVIAVGFIPHEQFF
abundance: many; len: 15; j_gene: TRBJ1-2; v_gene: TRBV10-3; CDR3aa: CAINTLDGANYGYTF
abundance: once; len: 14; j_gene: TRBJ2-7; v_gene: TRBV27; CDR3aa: CASSAGTGPYEQYF
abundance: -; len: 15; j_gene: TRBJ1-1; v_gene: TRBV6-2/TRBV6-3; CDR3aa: CASSYMGEMNTEAFF
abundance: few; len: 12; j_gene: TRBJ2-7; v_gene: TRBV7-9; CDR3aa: CASSSDPYEQYF
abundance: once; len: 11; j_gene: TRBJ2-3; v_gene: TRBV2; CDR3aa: CASSARDTQYF
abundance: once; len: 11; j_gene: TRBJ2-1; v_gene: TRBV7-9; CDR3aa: CASSLDVEQFF
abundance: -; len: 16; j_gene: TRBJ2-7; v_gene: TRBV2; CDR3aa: CASSVPPGQGLDEQYF
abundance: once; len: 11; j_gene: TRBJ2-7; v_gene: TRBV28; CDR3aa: CASSPHYEQYF
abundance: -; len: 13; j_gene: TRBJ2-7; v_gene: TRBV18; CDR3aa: CASSLNPRGEQYF
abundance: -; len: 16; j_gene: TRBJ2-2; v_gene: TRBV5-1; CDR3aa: CASSSWTSGQGGELFF